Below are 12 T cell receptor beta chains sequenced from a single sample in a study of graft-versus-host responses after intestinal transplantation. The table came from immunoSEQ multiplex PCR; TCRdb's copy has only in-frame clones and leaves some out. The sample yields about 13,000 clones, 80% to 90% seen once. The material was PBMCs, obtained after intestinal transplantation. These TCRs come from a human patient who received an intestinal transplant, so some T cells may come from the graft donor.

CDR3 in DNA: TGTGCCAGCAGGGATGCGGGAGGGCCGAGCAATGAGCAGTTCTTC. This sequence encodes CASRDAGGPSNEQFF. The chain uses TRBV6-5 and TRBJ2-1; 9 bases map to TRBD2. Germline V gene lookup returns CDR1 MNHEY and CDR2 SVGAGI. The CDR3 extends over 15 amino acids. Trimming cost V 6 bases and J 6 bases; bases outside gene matches: 9.

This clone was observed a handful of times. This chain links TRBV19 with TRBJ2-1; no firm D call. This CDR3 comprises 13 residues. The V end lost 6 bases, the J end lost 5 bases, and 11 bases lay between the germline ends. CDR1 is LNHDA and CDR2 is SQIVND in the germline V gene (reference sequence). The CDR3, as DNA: TGTGCCAGTAGAAAGGGCCCTAACAATGAGCAGTTCTTC. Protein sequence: CASRKGPNNEQFF.

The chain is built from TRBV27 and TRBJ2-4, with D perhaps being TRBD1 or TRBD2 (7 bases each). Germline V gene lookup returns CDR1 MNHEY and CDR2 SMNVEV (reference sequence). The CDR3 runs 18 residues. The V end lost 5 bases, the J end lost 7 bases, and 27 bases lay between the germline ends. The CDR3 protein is CASSDLPSGEGARNIQYF. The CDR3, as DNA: TGTGCCAGCAGTGATCTTCCTAGCGGAGAGGGGGCAAGGAACATTCAGTACTTC.

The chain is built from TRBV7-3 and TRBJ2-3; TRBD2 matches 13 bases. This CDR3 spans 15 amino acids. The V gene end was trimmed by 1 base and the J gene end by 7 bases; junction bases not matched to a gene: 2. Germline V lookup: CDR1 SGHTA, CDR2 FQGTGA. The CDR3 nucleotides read TGTGCCAGCAGCTTAAGTGGGACTAGCGGGAATACGCAGTATTTT. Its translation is CASSLSGTSGNTQYF.

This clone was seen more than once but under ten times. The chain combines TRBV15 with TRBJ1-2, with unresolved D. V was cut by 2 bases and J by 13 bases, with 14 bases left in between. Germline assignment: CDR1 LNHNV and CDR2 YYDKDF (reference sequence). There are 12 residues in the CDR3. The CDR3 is CATSRSKAECTF. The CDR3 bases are TGTGCCACCAGCAGATCTAAGGCTGAATGCACCTTC.

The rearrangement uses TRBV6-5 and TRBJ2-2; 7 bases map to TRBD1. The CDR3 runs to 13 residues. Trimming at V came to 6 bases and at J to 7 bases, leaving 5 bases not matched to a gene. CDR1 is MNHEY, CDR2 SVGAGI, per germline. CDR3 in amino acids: CASRTGSNGELFF. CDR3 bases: TGTGCCAGCAGGACAGGGAGTAACGGGGAGCTGTTTTTT.

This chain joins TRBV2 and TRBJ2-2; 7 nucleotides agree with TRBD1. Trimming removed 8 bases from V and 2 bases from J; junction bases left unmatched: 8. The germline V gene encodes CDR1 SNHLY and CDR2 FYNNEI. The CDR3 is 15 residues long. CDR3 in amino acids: CASSGTERNTGELFF. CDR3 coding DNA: TGTGCCAGCTCGGGGACAGAAAGAAACACCGGGGAGCTGTTTTTT.

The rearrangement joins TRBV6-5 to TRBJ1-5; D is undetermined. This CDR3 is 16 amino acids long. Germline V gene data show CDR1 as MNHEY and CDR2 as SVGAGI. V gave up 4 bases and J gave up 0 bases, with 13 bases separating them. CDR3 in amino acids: CASSSRATASNQPQHF. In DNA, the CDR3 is TGTGCCAGCAGTTCTCGGGCCACCGCTAGCAATCAGCCCCAGCATTTT.

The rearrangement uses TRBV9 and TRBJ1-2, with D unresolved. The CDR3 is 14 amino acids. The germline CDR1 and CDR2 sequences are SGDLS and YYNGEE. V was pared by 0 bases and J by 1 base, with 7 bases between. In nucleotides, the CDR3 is TGTGCCAGCAGCGTAGGGACCGATAACTATGGCTACACCTTC. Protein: CASSVGTDNYGYTF. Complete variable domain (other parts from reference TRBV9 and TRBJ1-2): DSGVTQTPKHLITATGQRVTLRCSPRSGDLSVYWYQQSLDQGLQFLIQYYNGEERAKGNILERFSAQQFPDLHSELNLSSLELGDSALYFCASSVGTDNYGYTFGSGTRLTVV.

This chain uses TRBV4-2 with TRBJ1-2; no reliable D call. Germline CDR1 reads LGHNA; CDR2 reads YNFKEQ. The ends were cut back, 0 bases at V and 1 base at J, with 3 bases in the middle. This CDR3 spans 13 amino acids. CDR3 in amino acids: CASSQDNNYGYTF. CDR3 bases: TGTGCCAGCAGCCAAGACAATAACTATGGCTACACCTTC.

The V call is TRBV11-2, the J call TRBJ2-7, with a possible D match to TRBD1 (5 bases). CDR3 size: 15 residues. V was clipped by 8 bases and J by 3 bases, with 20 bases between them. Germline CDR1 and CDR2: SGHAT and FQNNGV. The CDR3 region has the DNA TGTGCCAGCCGAAGCCCCCGACAGACACTCTACGAGCAGTACTTC. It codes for CASRSPRQTLYEQYF.

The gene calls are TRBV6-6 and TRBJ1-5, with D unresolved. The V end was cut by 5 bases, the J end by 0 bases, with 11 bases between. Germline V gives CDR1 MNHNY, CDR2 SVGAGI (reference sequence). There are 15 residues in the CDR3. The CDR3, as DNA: TGTGCCAGCAGTCTAGATCAGAATAGCAATCAGCCCCAGCATTTT. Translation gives CASSLDQNSNQPQHF.